These 4 T cell receptor beta chains originate from one sample sequenced in a study of monozygotic twins with inflammatory bowel disease (dated by TCRdb to the late 2010s). The library was built by means of 5' RACE. Sequencing was carried out with an Illumina HiSeq 2500. The reads were reprocessed in TCRdb, with one entry per CDR3 protein sequence and no accompanying DNA. The sample table records some 170,000 distinct CDR3 sequences. Approximately 3% of the sample rests with the top ten. The sample taken for sequencing was blood. The receptors were gathered from a human donor with ulcerative colitis or Crohn's disease, or a healthy co-twin of an affected twin (not recorded which).

The chain recombines TRBV3-1 with TRBJ2-3. Germline lookup yields CDR1 LGHDT and CDR2 YNNKEL (reference sequence). There are 14 residues in the CDR3. The chain's CDR3 is CASSQPWVTDTQYF.

The gene calls are TRBV7-6 and TRBJ1-2. The germline V gene has CDR1 SGHVS and CDR2 FNYEAQ. The CDR3 runs 14 residues. The CDR3 spells CASSLGTEPYGYTF.

The J gene is TRBJ2-3, the V gene TRBV5-1; without DNA, the TCRdb call of TRBD2 cannot be checked. Germline V CDR1 and CDR2: SGHRS, YFSETQ. The CDR3 is 16 amino acids. The CDR3 region is CASSRREQVGTDTQYF.

V and J are TRBV5-4 and TRBJ1-5; absent DNA, TCRdb's TRBD1 call cannot be checked. Germline V gene lookup returns CDR1 SGHNT and CDR2 YYREEE (reference sequence). The length of the CDR3 is 14 residues. The CDR3 reads CASSFGGQGQPQHF.